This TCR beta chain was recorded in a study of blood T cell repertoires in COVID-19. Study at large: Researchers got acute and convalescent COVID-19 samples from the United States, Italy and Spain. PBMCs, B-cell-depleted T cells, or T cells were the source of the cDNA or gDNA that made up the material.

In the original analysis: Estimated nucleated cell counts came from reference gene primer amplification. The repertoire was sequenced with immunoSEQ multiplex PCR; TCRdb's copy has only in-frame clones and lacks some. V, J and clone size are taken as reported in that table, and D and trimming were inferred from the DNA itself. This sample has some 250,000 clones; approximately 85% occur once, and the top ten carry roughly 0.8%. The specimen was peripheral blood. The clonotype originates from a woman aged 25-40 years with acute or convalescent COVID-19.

CDR3 protein: CASSPSTNTEAFF. CDR3 DNA: TGTGCCAGCAGCCCTAGTACCAACACTGAAGCTTTCTTT. The chain recombines TRBV7-3 with TRBJ1-1; D remains unclear. Trimming removed 5 bases from V and 2 bases from J, with 9 bases in between. CDR1 and CDR2 (germline): SGHTA, FQGTGA. There are 13 residues in the CDR3.